The clone carrying this TCR beta chain was recorded a few times. The entry originates in a study of T-cell memory formation after mild COVID-19. MiXCR, run by TCRdb on the 5' RACE reads, gives a single entry per CDR3 protein. The table has under 300,000 distinct CDR3 sequences, about 15% seen once. The junction had 7 bases not matched to a gene; V was cut back by 5 bases and J by 7 bases. Germline V CDR1 and CDR2: MDHEN, SYDVKM. There are 15 residues in the CDR3. Sequencing was done on a sample of PBMCs or a T cell subset sorted from them (not recorded which). V usage is TRBV28 and J usage is TRBJ1-5; TRBD1 aligns across 11 bases. The receptor's source is a man aged 18 to 29 who had mild COVID-19 (a few samples of this study predate the infection). Cell type and time point are not known. CDR3 sequence reads: CASSQGGTGGQPQHF. DNA for the CDR3: TGTGCCAGCAGTCAAGGTGGGACAGGGGGACAGCCCCAGCATTTT.